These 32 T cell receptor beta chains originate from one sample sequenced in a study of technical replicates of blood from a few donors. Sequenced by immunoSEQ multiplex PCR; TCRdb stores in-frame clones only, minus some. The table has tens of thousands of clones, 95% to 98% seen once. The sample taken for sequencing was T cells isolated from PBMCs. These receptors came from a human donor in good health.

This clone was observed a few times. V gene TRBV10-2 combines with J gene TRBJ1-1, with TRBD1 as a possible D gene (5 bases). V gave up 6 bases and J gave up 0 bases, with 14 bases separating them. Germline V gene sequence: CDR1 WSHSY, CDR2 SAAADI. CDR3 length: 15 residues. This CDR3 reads CASSEGTGLNTEAFF. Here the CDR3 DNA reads TGCGCCAGCAGCGAAGGAACAGGCTTGAACACTGAAGCTTTCTTT.

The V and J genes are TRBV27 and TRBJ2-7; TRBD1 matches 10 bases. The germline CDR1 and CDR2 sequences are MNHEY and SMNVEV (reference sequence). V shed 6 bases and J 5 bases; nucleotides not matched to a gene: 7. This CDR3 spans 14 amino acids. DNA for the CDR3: TGTGCCAGCAGCAGAATCGGGACAGGGGACGAGCAGTACTTC. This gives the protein CASSRIGTGDEQYF.

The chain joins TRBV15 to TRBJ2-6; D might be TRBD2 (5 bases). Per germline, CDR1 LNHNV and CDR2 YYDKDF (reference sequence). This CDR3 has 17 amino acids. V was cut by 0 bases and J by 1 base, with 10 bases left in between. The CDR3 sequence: CATSRDHSGSGANVLTF. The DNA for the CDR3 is TGTGCCACCAGCAGAGATCATTCGGGGTCTGGGGCCAACGTCCTGACTTTC.

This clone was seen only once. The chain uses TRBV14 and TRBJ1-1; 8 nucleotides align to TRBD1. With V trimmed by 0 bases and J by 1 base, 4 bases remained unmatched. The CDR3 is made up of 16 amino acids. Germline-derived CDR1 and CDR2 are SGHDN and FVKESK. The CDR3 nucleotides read TGTGCCAGCAGCCAAGATTTGACAGGGGCGAACACTGAAGCTTTCTTT. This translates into CASSQDLTGANTEAFF. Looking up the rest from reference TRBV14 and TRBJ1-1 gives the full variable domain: EAGVTQFPSHSVIEKGQTVTLRCDPISGHDNLYWYRRVMGKEIKFLLHFVKESKQDESGMPNNRFLAERTGGTYSTLKVQPAELEDSGVYFCASSQDLTGANTEAFFGQGTRLTVV.

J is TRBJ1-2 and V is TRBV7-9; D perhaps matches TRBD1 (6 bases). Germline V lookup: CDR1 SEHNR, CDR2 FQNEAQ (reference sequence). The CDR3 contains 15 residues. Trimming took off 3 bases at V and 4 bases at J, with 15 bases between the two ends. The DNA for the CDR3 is TGTGCCAGCAGCTTGGGGGCCCCCCGGATCTATGGCTACACCTTC. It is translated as CASSLGAPRIYGYTF.

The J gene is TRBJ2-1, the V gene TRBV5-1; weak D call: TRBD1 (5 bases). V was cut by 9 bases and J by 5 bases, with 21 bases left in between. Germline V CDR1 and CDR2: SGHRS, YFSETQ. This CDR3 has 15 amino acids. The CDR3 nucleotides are TGCGCCATCTCGCGGACAACCTATGAGGACAATGAGCAGTTCTTC. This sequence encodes CAISRTTYEDNEQFF.

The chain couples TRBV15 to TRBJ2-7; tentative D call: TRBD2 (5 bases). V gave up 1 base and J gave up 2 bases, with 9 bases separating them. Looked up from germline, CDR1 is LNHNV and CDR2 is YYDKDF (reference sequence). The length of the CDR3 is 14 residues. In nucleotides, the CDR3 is TGTGCCACCAGCAGAGTAGCGAATACCTACGAGCAGTACTTC. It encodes CATSRVANTYEQYF.

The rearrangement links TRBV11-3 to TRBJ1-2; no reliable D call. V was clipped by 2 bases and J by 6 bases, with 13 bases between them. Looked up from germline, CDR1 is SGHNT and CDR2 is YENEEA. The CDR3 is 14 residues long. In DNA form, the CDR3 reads TGTGCCAGCAGCTTACCCTCCGCGGGCGATGGCTACACCTTC. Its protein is CASSLPSAGDGYTF.

This chain's CDR3 is CASSVAEETQYF. The CDR3 DNA follows: TGTGCCAGCAGCGTAGCAGAAGAGACCCAGTACTTC. This chain connects TRBV9 to TRBJ2-5, with no clear D. The CDR3 is 12 residues long. Germline V gene lookup returns CDR1 SGDLS and CDR2 YYNGEE. V shed 0 bases and J shed 3 bases, with 3 bases lying between them.

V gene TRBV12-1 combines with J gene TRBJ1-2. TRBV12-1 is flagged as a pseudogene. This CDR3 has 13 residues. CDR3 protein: CASSLGSGYGYTF. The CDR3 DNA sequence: TGTGCCAGCAGCTTGGGGAGTGGCTATGGCTACACCTTC.

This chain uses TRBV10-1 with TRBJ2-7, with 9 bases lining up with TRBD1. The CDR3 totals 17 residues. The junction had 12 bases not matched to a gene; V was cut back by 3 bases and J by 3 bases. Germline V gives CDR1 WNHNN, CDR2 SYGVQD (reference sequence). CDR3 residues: CASSDGVLGTGIYEQYF. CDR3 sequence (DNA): TGCGCCAGCAGTGATGGCGTCCTGGGGACAGGGATCTACGAGCAGTACTTC.

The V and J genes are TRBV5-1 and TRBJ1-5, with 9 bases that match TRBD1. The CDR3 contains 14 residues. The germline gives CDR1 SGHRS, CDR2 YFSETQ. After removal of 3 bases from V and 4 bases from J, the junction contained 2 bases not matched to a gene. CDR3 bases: TGCGCCAGCAGCTCGACAGGGGGAAATCAGCCCCAGCATTTT. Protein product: CASSSTGGNQPQHF.

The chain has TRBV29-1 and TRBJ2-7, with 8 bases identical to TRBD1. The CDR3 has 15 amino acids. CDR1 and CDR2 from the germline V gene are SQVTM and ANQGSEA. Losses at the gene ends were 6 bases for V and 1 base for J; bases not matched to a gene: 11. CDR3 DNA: TGCAGCGTCGACAGCCCCAGGGGGCTATCCTACGAGCAGTACTTC. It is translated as CSVDSPRGLSYEQYF.

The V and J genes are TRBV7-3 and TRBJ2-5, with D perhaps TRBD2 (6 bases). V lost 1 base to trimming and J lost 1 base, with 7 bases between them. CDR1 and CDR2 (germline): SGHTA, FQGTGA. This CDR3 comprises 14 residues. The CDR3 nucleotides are TGTGCCAGCAGCTTAAGGGACTCCCAAGAGACCCAGTACTTC. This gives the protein CASSLRDSQETQYF.

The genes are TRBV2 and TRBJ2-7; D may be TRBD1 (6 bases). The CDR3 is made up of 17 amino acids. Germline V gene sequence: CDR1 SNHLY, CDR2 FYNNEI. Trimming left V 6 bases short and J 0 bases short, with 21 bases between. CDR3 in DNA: TGTGCCAGCAGGGACCCACTACAGGGCGCAAGCTCCTACGAGCAGTACTTC. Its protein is CASRDPLQGASSYEQYF. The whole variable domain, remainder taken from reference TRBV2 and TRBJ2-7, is EPEVTQTPSHQVTQMGQEVILRCVPISNHLYFYWYRQILGQKVEFLVSFYNNEISEKSEIFDDQFSVERPDGSNFTLKIRSTKLEDSAMYFCASRDPLQGASSYEQYFGPGTRLTVT.

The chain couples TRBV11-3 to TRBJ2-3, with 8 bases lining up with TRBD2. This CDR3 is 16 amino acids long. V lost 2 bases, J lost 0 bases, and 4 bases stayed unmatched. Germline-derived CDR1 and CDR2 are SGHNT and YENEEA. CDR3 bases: TGTGCCAGCAGCTTACTAGCGGGCCTTAGCACAGATACGCAGTATTTT. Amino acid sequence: CASSLLAGLSTDTQYF.

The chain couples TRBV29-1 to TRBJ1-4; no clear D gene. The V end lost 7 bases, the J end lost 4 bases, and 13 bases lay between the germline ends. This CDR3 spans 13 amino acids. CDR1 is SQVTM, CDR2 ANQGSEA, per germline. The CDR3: CSARRSFNEKLFF. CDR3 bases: TGCAGCGCGAGACGGAGTTTTAATGAAAAACTGTTTTTT.

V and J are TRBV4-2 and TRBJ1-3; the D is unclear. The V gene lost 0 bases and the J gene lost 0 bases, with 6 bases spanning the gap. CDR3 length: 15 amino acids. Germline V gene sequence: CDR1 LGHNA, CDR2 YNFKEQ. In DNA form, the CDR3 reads TGTGCCAGCAGCCAAGATATTAACTCTGGAAACACCATATATTTT. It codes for CASSQDINSGNTIYF.

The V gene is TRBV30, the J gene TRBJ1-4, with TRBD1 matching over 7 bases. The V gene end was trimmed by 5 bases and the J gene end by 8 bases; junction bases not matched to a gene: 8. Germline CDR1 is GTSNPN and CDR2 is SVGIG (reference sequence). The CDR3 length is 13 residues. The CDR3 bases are TGTGCCTGGCTGACAGGGCCTGGGGAAAAACTGTTTTTT. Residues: CAWLTGPGEKLFF.

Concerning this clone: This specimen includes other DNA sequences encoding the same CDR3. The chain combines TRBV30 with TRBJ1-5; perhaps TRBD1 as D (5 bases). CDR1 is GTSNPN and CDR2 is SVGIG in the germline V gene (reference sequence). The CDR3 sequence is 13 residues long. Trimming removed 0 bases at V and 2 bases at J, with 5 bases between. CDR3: CAWSVGGNQPQHF. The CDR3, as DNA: TGTGCCTGGAGTGTAGGGGGCAATCAGCCCCAGCATTTT.

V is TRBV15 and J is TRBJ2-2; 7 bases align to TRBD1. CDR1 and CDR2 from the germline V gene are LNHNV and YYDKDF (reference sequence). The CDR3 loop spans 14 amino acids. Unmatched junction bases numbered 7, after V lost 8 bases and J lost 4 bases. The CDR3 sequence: CATDSSGGTGELFF. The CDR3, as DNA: TGTGCCACCGATTCGTCAGGGGGCACCGGGGAGCTGTTTTTT.

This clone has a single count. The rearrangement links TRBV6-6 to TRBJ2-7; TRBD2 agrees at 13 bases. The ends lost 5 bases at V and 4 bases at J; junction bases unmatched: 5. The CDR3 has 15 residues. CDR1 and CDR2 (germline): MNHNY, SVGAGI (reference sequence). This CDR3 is CASSAETSGRYEQYF. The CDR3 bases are TGTGCCAGCAGTGCCGAGACTAGCGGGAGGTACGAGCAGTACTTC.

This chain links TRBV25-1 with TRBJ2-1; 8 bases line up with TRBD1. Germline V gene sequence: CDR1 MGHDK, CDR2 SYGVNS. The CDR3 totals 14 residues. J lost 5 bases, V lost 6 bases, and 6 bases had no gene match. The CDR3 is CASRQWDRNNEQFF. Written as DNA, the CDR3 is TGTGCCAGCAGACAATGGGACAGGAACAATGAGCAGTTCTTC. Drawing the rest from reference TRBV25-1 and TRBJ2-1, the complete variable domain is EADIYQTPRYLVIGTGKKITLECSQTMGHDKMYWYQQDPGMELHLIHYSYGVNSTEKGDLSSESTVSRIRTEHFPLTLESARPSHTSQYLCASRQWDRNNEQFFGPGTRLTVL.

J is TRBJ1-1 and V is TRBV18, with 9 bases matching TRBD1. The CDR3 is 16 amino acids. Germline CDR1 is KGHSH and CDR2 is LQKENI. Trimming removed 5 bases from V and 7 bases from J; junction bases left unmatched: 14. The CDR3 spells CASSSHPPTGGSEAFF. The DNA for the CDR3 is TGTGCCAGCTCATCTCACCCACCGACAGGGGGTAGTGAAGCTTTCTTT.

In DNA, the CDR3 is TGTGCCAGCAGTATAAAGGACACTACCTACGAGCAGTACTTC. It is translated as CASSIKDTTYEQYF. V gene TRBV6-1 combines with J gene TRBJ2-7, with a possible D match to TRBD1 (5 bases). CDR3 length: 14 residues. Trimming stripped 5 bases from V and 2 bases from J, with 13 bases between. In germline, CDR1 is MNHNS, CDR2 SASEGT.

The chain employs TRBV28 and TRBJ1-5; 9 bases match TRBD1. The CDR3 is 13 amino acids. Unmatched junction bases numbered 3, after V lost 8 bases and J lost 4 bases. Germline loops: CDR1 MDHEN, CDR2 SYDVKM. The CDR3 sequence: CASWTGANQPQHF. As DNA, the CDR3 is TGTGCCAGCTGGACAGGGGCGAATCAGCCCCAGCATTTT. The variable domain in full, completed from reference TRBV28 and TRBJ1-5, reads DVKVTQSSRYLVKRTGEKVFLECVQDMDHENMFWYRQDPGLGLRLIYFSYDVKMKEKGDIPEGYSVSREKKERFSLILESASTNQTSMYLCASWTGANQPQHFGDGTRLSIL.

The CDR3 coding sequence is TGTGCTAGTGGTTTAGGACTAGCGGGGAAGTTGCATGAGCAGTTCTTC. It is translated as CASGLGLAGKLHEQFF. The chain recombines TRBV12-5 with TRBJ2-1; 12 positions agree with TRBD2. The CDR3 totals 16 residues. With 3 bases clipped from V and 8 bases from J, the junction kept 8 bases outside the gene matches. Germline V CDR1 and CDR2: LGHNT, FRNRAP.

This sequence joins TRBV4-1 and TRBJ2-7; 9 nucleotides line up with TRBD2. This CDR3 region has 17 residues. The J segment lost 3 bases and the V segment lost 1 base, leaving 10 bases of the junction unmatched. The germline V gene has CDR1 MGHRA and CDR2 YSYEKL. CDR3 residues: CASSQVLAGIAYYEQYF. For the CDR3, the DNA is TGCGCCAGCAGCCAAGTCCTAGCGGGGATAGCCTACTACGAGCAGTACTTC.

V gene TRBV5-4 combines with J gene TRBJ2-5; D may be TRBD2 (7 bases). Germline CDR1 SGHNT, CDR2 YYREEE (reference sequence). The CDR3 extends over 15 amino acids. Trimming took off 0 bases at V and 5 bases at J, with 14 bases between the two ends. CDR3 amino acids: CASSLEGGVYETQYF. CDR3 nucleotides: TGTGCCAGCAGCTTGGAGGGGGGGGTATACGAGACCCAGTACTTC.

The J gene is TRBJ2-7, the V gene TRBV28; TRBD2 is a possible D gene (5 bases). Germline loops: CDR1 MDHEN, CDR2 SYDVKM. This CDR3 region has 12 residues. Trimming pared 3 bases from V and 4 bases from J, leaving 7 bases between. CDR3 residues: CASSFRGYEQYF. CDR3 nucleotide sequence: TGTGCCAGCAGTTTTCGGGGTTACGAGCAGTACTTC.

In DNA, the CDR3 is TGTGCCTGGATAGCGGGGAGCACAGATACGCAGTATTTT. Translated, it gives CAWIAGSTDTQYF. V and J are TRBV30 and TRBJ2-3; 8 nucleotides line up with TRBD2. Germline loops: CDR1 GTSNPN, CDR2 SVGIG (reference sequence). V shed 4 bases and J 0 bases; nucleotides not matched to a gene: 0. The CDR3 runs 13 residues.

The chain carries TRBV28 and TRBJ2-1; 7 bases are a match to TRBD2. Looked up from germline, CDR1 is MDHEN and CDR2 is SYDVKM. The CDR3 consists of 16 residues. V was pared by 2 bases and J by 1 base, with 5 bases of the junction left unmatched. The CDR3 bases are TGTGCCAGCAGTTTAGTAGCGGGTTTTTCCTACAATGAGCAGTTCTTC. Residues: CASSLVAGFSYNEQFF.